This TCR beta chain is from a study of shared clonotypes between healthy human individuals. Study-level findings and limits: Naive subsets generally had larger estimated richness than memory subsets. In this cohort, only blood was sampled, and tissue repertoires likely differ.

Germline values: CDR1 SGHRS, CDR2 YFSETQ. The CDR3 loop spans 15 amino acids. The ends were cut back, 0 bases at V and 2 bases at J, with 11 bases in the middle. When replicate PCRs were run on sorted subsets, they used about 200 ng DNA, about 30,000 T cell genomes. Per the original methods: Filtering differed because ImmunoSEQ produced junction-only sequences that carried no quality scores. Here immunoSEQ multiplex PCR was the method, and the copy in TCRdb shows in-frame clones only, minus some. V and J calls plus clone size are reproduced from that table; the DNA served to infer D and trimming. The sample has about 800,000 clones, about 96% seen once. Turning to this clone: Antigen specificity is unknown.

As defined, naive CD8 cells were CD45RO-negative and positively selected for CCR7, with terminally differentiated effector memory CD45RA+ cells excluded. This receptor was obtained from a man aged 30 to 39 in good health. The sample comprised naive CD8+ T cells sorted from blood. The V call is TRBV5-1, the J call TRBJ1-2, with a tentative D call TRBD1 (5 bases). The CDR3 DNA follows: TGCGCCAGCAGCTTGGGCTTGGGACTAAACTATGGCTACACCTTC. As protein: CASSLGLGLNYGYTF.